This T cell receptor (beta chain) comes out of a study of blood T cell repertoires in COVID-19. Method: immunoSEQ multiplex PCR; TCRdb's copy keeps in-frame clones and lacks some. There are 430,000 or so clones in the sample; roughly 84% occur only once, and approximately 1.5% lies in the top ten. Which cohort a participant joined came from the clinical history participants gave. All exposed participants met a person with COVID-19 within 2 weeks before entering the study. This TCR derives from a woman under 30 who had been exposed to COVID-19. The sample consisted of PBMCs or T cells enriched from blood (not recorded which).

The CDR3 nucleotides read TGTGCCAGCAGCTTTCGTGCGGGCCTTCCCACAGATACGCAGTATTTT. Amino acid sequence: CASSFRAGLPTDTQYF. The V call is TRBV7-9, the J call TRBJ2-3, with D perhaps TRBD2 (5 bases). The V gene's germline CDR1 is SEHNR and CDR2 FQNEAQ (reference sequence). Trimming pared 3 bases from V and 2 bases from J, leaving 15 bases between. The CDR3 runs 16 residues.